The clone carrying this T cell receptor beta chain has at least ten counts. The junction does not match germline at one end; this may be a read error. CDR1 and CDR2 (germline): SGHDN, FVKESK. The CDR3 contains 16 residues. RNA transcripts served as template for amplifying TCR beta CDR3 sequences. First-round RT-PCR employed HTBI primers, with a second-round multiplex PCR after it. TCRdb reprocessed the multiplex PCR reads via MiXCR and lists one record per CDR3 protein. The sample carries roughly 300,000 distinct CDR3 sequences, roughly a sixth recorded once. The source of the sample is a study of Graves' ophthalmopathy and Graves' hyperthyroidism. Diagnoses were established from clinical symptoms, serum thyroxine, TRAb, thyroid ultrasound and orbital computed tomography.

The TCR was taken from an adult man with Graves' ophthalmopathy. This sequence joins TRBV14 and TRBJ2-7, with D possibly TRBD2 on 5 matching bases. Sequences were obtained from peripheral blood. CDR3 region: CASSQAIMADYYGQYF. In DNA, the CDR3 is TGTGCCAGCAGCCAAGCGATAATGGCAGACTACTACGGGCAGTACTTC. Drawing the rest from reference TRBV14 and TRBJ2-7, the complete variable domain is EAGVTQFPSHSVIEKGQTVTLRCDPISGHDNLYWYRRVMGKEIKFLLHFVKESKQDESGMPNNRFLAERTGGTYSTLKVQPAELEDSGVYFCASSQAIMADYYGQYFGPGTRLTVT.